Listed here are 5 T cell receptor beta chains from one sample, sequenced in a study of sequential checkpoint blockade in melanoma. Treatment meaning: randomized to nivolumab then ipilimumab (arm A) or the reverse (arm B). Using immunoSEQ multiplex PCR, the repertoire was profiled, and TCRdb retains in-frame clones only, with some absent. Of about 7,200 clones in the sample, 20% to 25% were seen once. The sample was tumor tissue (inferred from file names), taken from a patient given nivolumab and ipilimumab in sequence. These receptors were collected from a human donor with melanoma.

The chain joins TRBV6-8 to TRBJ1-2; 8 bases agree with TRBD1. CDR3 length: 14 residues. V gave up 5 bases and J gave up 3 bases; unmatched junction bases: 5. Germline values: CDR1 MNHGY, CDR2 SAAAGT. In DNA form, the CDR3 reads TGTGCCAGCAGTCTGGACAGGGCGGACTATGGCTACACCTTC. It codes for CASSLDRADYGYTF.

There are a few counts of this clone. Here the CDR3 DNA reads TGTGCCAGCAGCTTATCTGGGCCGTATCGGGATGGCTACACCTTC. Protein: CASSLSGPYRDGYTF. The chain recombines TRBV11-3 with TRBJ1-2; D gene unclear. With 2 bases removed from V and 6 bases from J, the gap between germline ends came to 16 bases. The CDR3 is made up of 15 amino acids. Germline V lookup: CDR1 SGHNT, CDR2 YENEEA.

The CDR3 DNA sequence: TGCGCCAGCAGAACCGTACAGGGGCTCTCGACGGAGACCCAGTACTTC. It codes for CASRTVQGLSTETQYF. The V gene is TRBV5-1, the J gene TRBJ2-5, with TRBD1 matching 7 bases. The length of the CDR3 is 16 residues. Trimming cost V 5 bases and J 5 bases; bases outside gene matches: 15. Germline V gives CDR1 SGHRS, CDR2 YFSETQ.

This clone was detected ten times or more. The gene calls are TRBV9 and TRBJ1-1; TRBD1 is a possible D gene (5 bases). CDR1 and CDR2 from the germline V gene are SGDLS and YYNGEE. This CDR3 comprises 15 residues. V was cut by 0 bases and J by 3 bases, with 12 bases left in between. The DNA of the CDR3 is TGTGCCAGCAGCGTAGACGGGGCCGGGTACACTGAAGCTTTCTTT. As protein: CASSVDGAGYTEAFF.

J is TRBJ2-3 and V is TRBV29-1; TRBD2 aligns across 10 bases. Trimming cost V 6 bases and J 1 base; bases outside gene matches: 16. Germline V CDR1 and CDR2: SQVTM, ANQGSEA. The CDR3 contains 18 residues. In nucleotides, the CDR3 is TGCAGCGTGAACCGACTAGCGGGCCCGGGGGTGGGCACAGATACGCAGTATTTT. Amino acid sequence: CSVNRLAGPGVGTDTQYF.